The clone carrying this T cell receptor (beta chain) was seen a few times. In germline, CDR1 is LNHDA, CDR2 SQIVND (reference sequence). This CDR3 comprises 15 residues. V was cut by 5 bases and J by 0 bases, with 10 bases left in between. Profiling relied on immunoSEQ multiplex PCR, and the TCRdb table lists in-frame clones only, not all of them. Of some 180,000 clones listed, around 82% are singletons. The sample belongs to a study of blood T cell repertoires in COVID-19. This receptor was taken from an older woman with acute COVID-19. Sequencing input: PBMCs or T cells enriched from blood (not recorded which). This chain joins TRBV19 and TRBJ2-2; weak D call: TRBD1 (6 bases). The CDR3: CASSSSGANTGELFF. As DNA, the CDR3 is TGTGCCAGTAGTTCATCAGGGGCGAACACCGGGGAGCTGTTTTTT.